What follows is one T cell receptor beta chain and its context. Its antigen is unidentified. A junction boundary mismatches the germline segment, possibly from a read error. The sample originates from a study of post-analysis software for immune sequencing data. Background on the study: The patients showed relapsing-remitting, secondary progressive and progressive-relapsing multiple sclerosis courses. Regarding the study as a whole: Patients showed TRBV5-6, TRBV5-1 and TRBV20-1 among a handful of TRBV segments more frequent than in controls. Significantly decreased normalized Chao1 diversity was recorded for multiple sclerosis patients relative to controls. F-measure co-clustering was strong for batch-matched samples.

Each TCR beta cDNA library carried unique molecular identifiers. TCRdb re-called the PCR reads with MiXCR, one entry per CDR3 protein. The sample has roughly 400,000 distinct CDR3 sequences, 35% to 45% seen once. This CDR3 has 14 residues. Germline CDR1 and CDR2: MNHNS and SASEGT. The V and J genes are TRBV6-1 and TRBJ2-1; D ambiguous. The sample taken for sequencing was blood. The clonotype comes from a girl aged 2-10 years with multiple sclerosis. CDR3 in DNA: TGTACCAGCCCAAGGGCAGTATATTTGGGTGAGCAGTTCTTC. Translation: CTSPRAVYLGEQFF.